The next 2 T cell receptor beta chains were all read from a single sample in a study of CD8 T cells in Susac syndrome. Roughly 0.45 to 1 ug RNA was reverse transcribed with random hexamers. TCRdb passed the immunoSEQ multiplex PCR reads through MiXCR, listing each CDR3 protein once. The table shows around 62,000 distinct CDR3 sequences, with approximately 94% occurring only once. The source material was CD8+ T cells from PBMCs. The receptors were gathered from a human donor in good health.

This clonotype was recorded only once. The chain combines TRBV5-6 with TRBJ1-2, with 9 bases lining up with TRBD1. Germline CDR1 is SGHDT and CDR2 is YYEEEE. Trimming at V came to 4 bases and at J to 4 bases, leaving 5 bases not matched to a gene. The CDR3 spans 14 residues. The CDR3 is CASSPGTGTYGYTF. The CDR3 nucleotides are TGTGCCAGCAGCCCCGGGACAGGGACCTATGGCTACACCTTC.

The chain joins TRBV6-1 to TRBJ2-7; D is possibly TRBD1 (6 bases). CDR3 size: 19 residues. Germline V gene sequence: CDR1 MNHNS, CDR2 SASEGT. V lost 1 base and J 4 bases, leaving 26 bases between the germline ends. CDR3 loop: CASSEGRWIMTGTPYEQYF. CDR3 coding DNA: TGTGCCAGCAGTGAAGGAAGATGGATTATGACAGGTACACCTTACGAGCAGTACTTC.